This TCR beta chain was captured in a study of cytomegalovirus exposure and HLA in healthy donors. A note on this clone: The target antigen is unknown. The sample holds other DNA sequences that translate to the same CDR3.

PCR was performed using 60 Vbeta and 13 Jbeta primers. The assay was immunoSEQ multiplex PCR, and TCRdb's table has in-frame clones only and misses some. Altogether 99,000 or so clones are present, 78% being singletons, with the ten largest covering about 5.3%. At the time of sampling, donors were nominally healthy, though unrecorded immune exposures were likely. Study findings and constraints: Exclusion applied to some V segments, including TRBV6-2 and TRBV6-3, as they were indistinguishable. A prior analysis recorded that most TCR beta V segments were productive about 87% or about 30% of the time.

The CDR3 totals 14 residues. The germline V gene encodes CDR1 GTSNPN and CDR2 SVGIG (reference sequence). V shed 4 bases and J 1 base; nucleotides not matched to a gene: 5. The origin of this receptor is a male donor in good health and CMV-seronegative. The sequencing input was PBMCs. The chain links TRBV30 to TRBJ2-7; 9 nucleotides align to TRBD2. The CDR3 spells CAWIRTSGSYEQYF. The CDR3, as DNA: TGTGCCTGGATAAGAACTAGCGGGTCCTACGAGCAGTACTTC.